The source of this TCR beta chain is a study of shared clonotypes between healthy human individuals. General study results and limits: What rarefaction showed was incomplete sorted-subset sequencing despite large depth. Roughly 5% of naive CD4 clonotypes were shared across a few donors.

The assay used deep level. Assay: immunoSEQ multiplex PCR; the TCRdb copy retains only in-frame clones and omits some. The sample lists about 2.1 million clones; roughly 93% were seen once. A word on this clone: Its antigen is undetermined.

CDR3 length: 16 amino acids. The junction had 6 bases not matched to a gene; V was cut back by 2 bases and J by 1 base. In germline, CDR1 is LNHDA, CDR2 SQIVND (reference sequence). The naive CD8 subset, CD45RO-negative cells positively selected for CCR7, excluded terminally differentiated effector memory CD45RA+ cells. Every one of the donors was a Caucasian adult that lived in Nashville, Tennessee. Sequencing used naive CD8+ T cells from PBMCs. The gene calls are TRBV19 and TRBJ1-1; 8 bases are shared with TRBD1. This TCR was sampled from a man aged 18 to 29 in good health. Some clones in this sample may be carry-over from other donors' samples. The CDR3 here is CASSIRTGGPNTEAFF. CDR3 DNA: TGTGCCAGTAGTATACGAACAGGGGGTCCGAACACTGAAGCTTTCTTT.